This is a list of T cell receptor beta chains from one sample in a study of cytomegalovirus exposure and HLA in healthy donors. Assay used: immunoSEQ multiplex PCR; TCRdb lists only in-frame clones, some missing. The sample has over 150,000 clones, around 80% seen once. Sample: PBMCs. Receptors originate from a woman between 45 and 60 years old in good health and CMV-seropositive. The CDR3 runs from the conserved cysteine through the conserved F or W. A D gene is named only where the DNA matches it firmly. A row's size may be missing; if present it is once, few, many or a size class.

j_gene: TRBJ2-6; d_gene: TRBD1; v_gene: TRBV10-3; abundance: -; CDR3nt: TGTGCCATCAGTTCGCCAGACAGGGGTCACAACGTCCTGACTTTC; CDR3aa: CAISSPDRGHNVLTF
j_gene: TRBJ1-2; d_gene: TRBD1; v_gene: TRBV27; abundance: -; CDR3nt: TGTGCCAGCAGAGACAGGGGTGGGCTGGGATATGGCTACACCTTC; CDR3aa: CASRDRGGLGYGYTF
j_gene: TRBJ1-5; d_gene: -; v_gene: TRBV30; abundance: -; CDR3nt: TGTGCCTGGAGATATAGCAATCAGCCCCAGCATTTT; CDR3aa: CAWRYSNQPQHF
j_gene: TRBJ1-1; d_gene: -; v_gene: TRBV11-2; abundance: few; CDR3nt: TGTGCCAGCAGCTTGACGCCAGGGGAGGGCACTGAAGCTTTCTTT; CDR3aa: CASSLTPGEGTEAFF
j_gene: TRBJ2-5; d_gene: TRBD1; v_gene: TRBV5-1; abundance: -; CDR3nt: TGCGCCAGCAGCCCTACACAGGGGACACAAGAGACCCAGTACTTC; CDR3aa: CASSPTQGTQETQYF
j_gene: TRBJ2-5; d_gene: -; v_gene: TRBV28; abundance: -; CDR3nt: TGTGCCAGCAGTTTTCCGGAAGAGACCCAGTACTTC; CDR3aa: CASSFPEETQYF
j_gene: TRBJ2-7; d_gene: -; v_gene: TRBV6-1; abundance: -; CDR3nt: TGTGCCAGCAGTGAACAGGGGAGCTCCTACGAGCAGTACTTC; CDR3aa: CASSEQGSSYEQYF
j_gene: TRBJ2-5; d_gene: TRBD1; v_gene: TRBV30; abundance: -; CDR3nt: TGTGCCTGGAGTGCAATAACAGGGGGTGGAGAGACCCAGTACTTC; CDR3aa: CAWSAITGGGETQYF
j_gene: TRBJ2-1; d_gene: TRBD1; v_gene: TRBV4-3; abundance: -; CDR3nt: TGCGCCAGCAGCCCAAGCACAGGGGGCACCTACAATGAGCAGTTCTTC; CDR3aa: CASSPSTGGTYNEQFF
j_gene: TRBJ2-1; d_gene: -; v_gene: TRBV27; abundance: -; CDR3nt: TGTGCCAGCAGTCGGACTATTGGAAAGTTCTTC; CDR3aa: CASSRTIGKFF
j_gene: TRBJ2-5; d_gene: TRBD1; v_gene: TRBV13; abundance: -; CDR3nt: TGTGCCAGCAGCTTACAAGGGGGCGCGGAGACCCAGTACTTC; CDR3aa: CASSLQGGAETQYF
j_gene: TRBJ2-2; d_gene: -; v_gene: TRBV6-1; abundance: -; CDR3nt: TGTGCCAGCAGTCCCCTAACCATTAACACCGGGGAGCTGTTTTTT; CDR3aa: CASSPLTINTGELFF
j_gene: TRBJ2-3; d_gene: -; v_gene: TRBV27; abundance: -; CDR3nt: TGTGCCAGCAGTTTCAGAAACCCTAGCACAGATACGCAGTATTTT; CDR3aa: CASSFRNPSTDTQYF
j_gene: TRBJ2-5; d_gene: -; v_gene: TRBV18; abundance: -; CDR3nt: TGTGCCAGCTCACCATTCCAGCGGGCCCAAGAGACCCAGTACTTC; CDR3aa: CASSPFQRAQETQYF
j_gene: TRBJ1-3; d_gene: TRBD1; v_gene: TRBV7-2; abundance: -; CDR3nt: TGTGCCAGCAGCCCCGGGACAGGGGGCGGAAACACCATATATTTT; CDR3aa: CASSPGTGGGNTIYF
j_gene: TRBJ1-1; d_gene: TRBD1; v_gene: TRBV5-6; abundance: -; CDR3nt: TGTGCCAGCAGCTTGGTAGGAGGGGGCCGGTGGACTGAAGCTTTCTTT; CDR3aa: CASSLVGGGRWTEAFF
j_gene: TRBJ1-1; d_gene: -; v_gene: TRBV4-2; abundance: few; CDR3nt: TGTGCCAGCAGCCAAGAACTGGAGATGGACAGTGAAGCTTTCTTT; CDR3aa: CASSQELEMDSEAFF
j_gene: TRBJ2-7; d_gene: TRBD1; v_gene: TRBV5-1; abundance: -; CDR3nt: TGCGCCAGCAGCGTAGGGGACAGTTCTTACGAGCAGTACTTC; CDR3aa: CASSVGDSSYEQYF
j_gene: TRBJ1-1; d_gene: -; v_gene: TRBV11-2; abundance: few; CDR3nt: TGTGCCAGCAGCCCCGTGAGAAGGGGCAACACTGAAGCTTTCTTT; CDR3aa: CASSPVRRGNTEAFF
j_gene: TRBJ1-6; d_gene: -; v_gene: TRBV5-5; abundance: -; CDR3nt: TGTGCCAGCAGCTTGGAACAGGGTCACTATAATTCACCCCTCCACTTT; CDR3aa: CASSLEQGHYNSPLHF
j_gene: TRBJ1-3; d_gene: -; v_gene: TRBV30; abundance: -; CDR3nt: TGTGCCTGGGGTCCCAACTTCTCTGGAAACACCATATATTTT; CDR3aa: CAWGPNFSGNTIYF
j_gene: TRBJ2-2; d_gene: TRBD2; v_gene: TRBV29-1; abundance: -; CDR3nt: TGCAGCGTTGGTGGTGGGCGGGGGGGCACCGGGGAGCTGTTTTTT; CDR3aa: CSVGGGRGGTGELFF
j_gene: TRBJ1-1; d_gene: -; v_gene: TRBV7-3; abundance: -; CDR3nt: TGTGCCAGCAGCCAGATGATAGGGGCTGAAGCTTTCTTT; CDR3aa: CASSQMIGAEAFF
j_gene: TRBJ2-7; d_gene: TRBD2; v_gene: TRBV27; abundance: -; CDR3nt: TGTGCCAGCAGTAACGGGATGGGGGGGGAGCAGTACTTC; CDR3aa: CASSNGMGGEQYF
j_gene: TRBJ2-7; d_gene: TRBD1; v_gene: TRBV6-5; abundance: once; CDR3nt: TGTGCCAGCAGAATAACAGGGGACTCCTACGAGCAGTACTTC; CDR3aa: CASRITGDSYEQYF
j_gene: TRBJ1-1; d_gene: -; v_gene: TRBV29-1; abundance: -; CDR3nt: TGCAGCTCCTACACAGGGAAAGGTGAAGCTTTCTTT; CDR3aa: CSSYTGKGEAFF
j_gene: TRBJ1-2; d_gene: -; v_gene: TRBV4-1; abundance: -; CDR3nt: TGCGCCAGCAGCCAAGATCCAGGGAAAAACTATGGCTACACCTTC; CDR3aa: CASSQDPGKNYGYTF
j_gene: TRBJ2-5; d_gene: -; v_gene: TRBV7-9; abundance: -; CDR3nt: TGTGCCAGCAGCCTCGCCCTGGGCGGGGAGACCCAGTACTTC; CDR3aa: CASSLALGGETQYF
j_gene: TRBJ1-4; d_gene: TRBD1; v_gene: TRBV19; abundance: few; CDR3nt: TGTGCCAGTAGTCCGGGGACAGGGGGCCTTGGTGAAAAACTGTTTTTT; CDR3aa: CASSPGTGGLGEKLFF
j_gene: TRBJ2-3; d_gene: TRBD1; v_gene: TRBV5-5; abundance: -; CDR3nt: TGTGCCAGCAGCTTGCCTACCGGGACAGGGGGCACAGATACGCAGTATTTT; CDR3aa: CASSLPTGTGGTDTQYF
j_gene: TRBJ2-5; d_gene: -; v_gene: TRBV13; abundance: once; CDR3nt: TGTGCCAGCAGCCGACTAGGAGGAGAGACCCAGTACTTC; CDR3aa: CASSRLGGETQYF